The subject of this entry is one T cell receptor (beta chain). CDR1 GTSNPN and CDR2 SVGIG come from the germline V gene (reference sequence). The CDR3 spans 15 residues. The V gene lost 5 bases and the J gene lost 3 bases, with 17 bases spanning the gap. The protocol was immunoSEQ multiplex PCR, while the TCRdb copy is restricted to in-frame clones and leaves out a portion. Of 200,000 to 250,000 clones in the sample, 80% to 90% were seen once. The data stem from a study of blood T cell repertoires in COVID-19. The TCR originated in a woman aged 25 to 45 who had been exposed to COVID-19. Sequenced sample: PBMCs or T cells enriched from blood (not recorded which). The rearrangement joins TRBV30 to TRBJ1-5, with D perhaps matching TRBD1 (6 bases). The CDR3 DNA sequence: TGTGCCTGGGCCCCGGACAGTGGGACCAATCAGCCCCAGCATTTT. Translation: CAWAPDSGTNQPQHF. Supplemented by reference TRBV30 and TRBJ1-5, the full variable domain reads SQTIHQWPATLVQPVGSPLSLECTVEGTSNPNLYWYRQAAGRGLQLLFYSVGIGQISSEVPQNLSASRPQDRQFILSSKKLLLSDSGFYLCAWAPDSGTNQPQHFGDGTRLSIL.